This TCR beta chain was sequenced in a study of blood T cell repertoires in COVID-19. Per germline, CDR1 MGHRA and CDR2 YSYEKL. V lost 5 bases and J 0 bases, leaving 14 bases between the germline ends. The CDR3 has 15 amino acids. The data were produced by immunoSEQ multiplex PCR, yet TCRdb's version contains in-frame clones alone and is incomplete. The sample contains approximately 200,000 clones, 75% to 90% of which appear only once. This TCR was sampled from a middle-aged man who had recovered from COVID-19. The sequenced material came from PBMCs or T cells enriched from blood (not recorded which). The chain combines TRBV4-1 with TRBJ2-7, with D maybe TRBD1 (6 bases). CDR3 in DNA: TGCGCCAGCAGCATAGGAACAGGGAGCTCCTACGAGCAGTACTTC. Amino acids: CASSIGTGSSYEQYF.